These 14 T cell receptor beta chains were sequenced from one sample in a study of blood T cell repertoires in COVID-19. The data were produced by immunoSEQ multiplex PCR, yet TCRdb's version contains in-frame clones alone and is incomplete. The table lists around 260,000 clones, 87% of them singletons, with roughly 1.6% in the top ten. The sequencing sample was made of peripheral blood. Receptors were obtained from a woman in her 40s who had recovered from COVID-19.

J is TRBJ2-7 and V is TRBV11-2, with D possibly matching TRBD2 (6 bases). Trimming took off 5 bases at V and 0 bases at J, with 14 bases between the two ends. Germline V gene data show CDR1 as SGHAT and CDR2 as FQNNGV. The CDR3 extends over 15 amino acids. CDR3 DNA sequence: TGTGCCAGCAGCCCTTCTCGGGGGAGCTCCTACGAGCAGTACTTC. It specifies CASSPSRGSSYEQYF.

This chain joins TRBV14 and TRBJ2-3; 7 nucleotides agree with TRBD1. In germline, CDR1 is SGHDN, CDR2 FVKESK. The CDR3 runs 18 residues. J lost 5 bases, V lost 1 base, and 15 bases had no gene match. This chain's CDR3 is CASSQVVVEGGSGDTQYF. The CDR3 nucleotides read TGTGCCAGCAGCCAAGTGGTAGTGGAAGGGGGCAGCGGAGATACGCAGTATTTT.

The rearrangement uses TRBV15 and TRBJ2-7, with 8 bases aligning to TRBD1. The CDR3 extends over 15 amino acids. The V segment lost 5 bases and the J segment 6 bases; nucleotides outside the gene matches: 12. CDR1 and CDR2 (germline): LNHNV, YYDKDF (reference sequence). The CDR3 reads CATSYGAQGTGEQYF. DNA for the CDR3: TGTGCCACCAGCTACGGGGCCCAGGGGACAGGCGAGCAGTACTTC.

The V call is TRBV9, the J call TRBJ2-7, with 9 bases matching TRBD1. CDR1 is SGDLS, CDR2 YYNGEE, per germline. With 4 bases clipped from V and 1 base from J, the junction kept 3 bases outside the gene matches. The CDR3 runs to 14 residues. This CDR3 is CASSIGQGSYEQYF. The CDR3 DNA sequence: TGTGCCAGCAGCATAGGACAGGGGTCCTACGAGCAGTACTTC.

This sequence joins TRBV5-1 and TRBJ1-3; a weak D match, TRBD1 (5 bases). With 0 bases removed from V and 0 bases from J, the gap between germline ends came to 7 bases. Germline CDR1 and CDR2: SGHRS and YFSETQ. The CDR3 length is 15 residues. The CDR3 nucleotides read TGCGCCAGCAGCTTGGAAGGGGCCTCTGGAAACACCATATATTTT. Translated, it gives CASSLEGASGNTIYF.

The chain uses TRBV7-8 and TRBJ2-1, with D perhaps matching TRBD1 (6 bases). This CDR3 has 17 residues. Trimming stripped 1 base from V and 4 bases from J, with 17 bases between. Germline V gene lookup returns CDR1 SGHVS and CDR2 FQNEAQ. Written as DNA, the CDR3 is TGTGCCAGCAGCTTAGTATCGTGGGGGCTAGGTTACAATGAGCAGTTCTTC. Translation gives CASSLVSWGLGYNEQFF.

This clone was found a few times. In nucleotides, the CDR3 is TGTGCCATCAGTGAGCTGACAGTCAATCAGCCCCAGCATTTT. It is translated as CAISELTVNQPQHF. The genes are TRBV10-3 and TRBJ1-5, with D possibly being TRBD1 (5 bases). Germline V lookup: CDR1 ENHRY, CDR2 SYGVKD. The CDR3 runs 14 residues. V lost 2 bases to trimming and J lost 3 bases, with 8 bases between them.

Remarks on this clone: Relative to the germline gene, one junction end is altered; a read error may explain this. The chain links TRBV28 to TRBJ1-5, with a possible D match to TRBD1 (5 bases). Germline loops: CDR1 MDHEN, CDR2 SYDVKM. This CDR3 is 17 amino acids long. CDR3 in amino acids: CASSLSWTPISYQPQHF. The CDR3 DNA is TGTGCCAGCAGTTTATCTTGGACACCCATTAGCTATCAGCCCCAGCATTTT.

This chain uses TRBV5-1 with TRBJ1-2; 11 positions agree with TRBD1. The V and J ends lost 4 bases and 7 bases, in that order; junction bases with no gene match: 6. The CDR3 is 14 residues long. Germline lookup yields CDR1 SGHRS and CDR2 YFSETQ. This CDR3 is CASSPGQGEGGYTF. The CDR3 region has the DNA TGCGCCAGCAGCCCGGGACAGGGGGAGGGTGGCTACACCTTC.

The chain uses TRBV6-2 or TRBV6-3 and TRBJ2-2; 7 positions match TRBD2. The CDR3 has 15 residues. The V and J ends lost 4 bases and 1 base, in that order; junction bases with no gene match: 3. Germline lookup yields CDR1 MNHEY and CDR2 SVGEGT. The CDR3 spells CASSSGGLNTGELFF. The CDR3 nucleotides are TGTGCCAGCAGTTCCGGGGGGTTGAACACCGGGGAGCTGTTTTTT.

V gene TRBV10-1 combines with J gene TRBJ1-2, with D maybe TRBD1 (5 bases). The CDR3 extends over 12 amino acids. Germline V gives CDR1 WNHNN, CDR2 SYGVQD (reference sequence). V was pared by 9 bases and J by 6 bases, with 14 bases between. CDR3 region: CARGGEGNGYTF. The CDR3 nucleotides read TGCGCCAGGGGGGGGGAGGGTAATGGCTACACCTTC.

CDR3 protein: CAIRGTSGALPDTQYF. The CDR3 bases are TGTGCCATCAGGGGGACTAGCGGGGCCCTCCCCGATACGCAGTATTTT. This chain links TRBV10-3 with TRBJ2-3, with 13 bases that match TRBD2. The V gene end was trimmed by 6 bases and the J gene end by 6 bases; junction bases not matched to a gene: 9. The CDR3 runs to 16 residues. Germline V lookup: CDR1 ENHRY, CDR2 SYGVKD.

This chain connects TRBV3-1 (or the pseudogene TRBV3-2) to TRBJ2-7; 10 bases match TRBD2. V lost 3 bases, J lost 4 bases, and 6 bases stayed unmatched. Per germline, CDR1 LGHDT and CDR2 YNNKEL (reference sequence). CDR3 length: 15 residues. The CDR3 spells CASSQGILAGYEQYF. DNA for the CDR3: TGTGCCAGCAGCCAGGGGATACTAGCGGGATACGAGCAGTACTTC.

The chain joins TRBV6-5 to TRBJ1-5; maybe TRBD1 (6 bases). Per germline, CDR1 MNHEY and CDR2 SVGAGI. Trimming shortened V by 6 bases and J by 3 bases, and 12 bases separated the two germline ends. This CDR3 contains 14 residues. CDR3 DNA sequence: TGTGCCAGCAGGCGGGGGGGCTACAATCAGCCCCAGCATTTT. Its protein is CASRRGGYNQPQHF.